These 2 T cell receptor beta chains were all obtained from the same sample, sequenced in a study of cytomegalovirus exposure and HLA in healthy donors. Method: immunoSEQ multiplex PCR; TCRdb's copy keeps in-frame clones and lacks some. The sample carries 100,000 to 150,000 clones, around 90% recorded once. The source material was PBMCs. Every receptor here comes from a young woman in good health and CMV-seronegative.

This chain links TRBV5-1 with TRBJ2-7, with a weak D call TRBD2 (5 bases). Germline CDR1 and CDR2: SGHRS and YFSETQ. There are 14 residues in the CDR3. V lost 4 bases and J 3 bases, leaving 14 bases between the germline ends. CDR3 residues: CASSPMAGDYEQYF. CDR3 sequence (DNA): TGCGCCAGCAGCCCCATGGCCGGGGACTACGAGCAGTACTTC.

This clone was detected once. The chain links TRBV30 to TRBJ2-1; 9 nucleotides match TRBD1. The J segment lost 0 bases and the V segment lost 5 bases, leaving 2 bases of the junction unmatched. There are 14 residues in the CDR3. CDR1 and CDR2 (germline): GTSNPN, SVGIG (reference sequence). CDR3 loop: CAWDRGSSYNEQFF. The CDR3 DNA reads TGTGCCTGGGACAGGGGGAGCTCCTACAATGAGCAGTTCTTC.